This T cell receptor (beta chain) was captured by sequencing in a study of blood T cell repertoires in COVID-19. Assay: immunoSEQ multiplex PCR; the TCRdb copy retains only in-frame clones and omits some. The sample lists 200,000 to 300,000 clones, about 91% occurring once. Seattle's enrolled individuals joined amid active infection and were then monitored longitudinally. The CDR3 extends over 12 amino acids. Trimming left V 6 bases short and J 6 bases short, with 8 bases between. Germline V lookup: CDR1 MNHEY, CDR2 SVGEGT. V usage is TRBV6-2 or TRBV6-3 and J usage is TRBJ2-2; D is possibly TRBD2 (6 bases). Sequencing was performed on peripheral blood. The receptor was isolated from a young woman with COVID-19, enrolled during active disease. CDR3 nucleotide sequence: TGTGCCAGCAGCCGGGACTCCGGGGAGCTGTTTTTT. Protein product: CASSRDSGELFF.